These 20 T cell receptor beta chains were sequenced from one sample in a study of beta chain features in type 1 diabetes. The investigators reverse transcribed all of the isolated RNA, so they sequenced expressed TCRB transcripts. TCRdb's table, derived via immunoSEQ multiplex PCR, lists solely in-frame clones and lacks some. Here the sample spans 400,000 to 550,000 clones, roughly 11% being singletons. Sequencing was performed on naive CD4+ T cells from blood. These receptors all come from a woman between 18 and 30 years old in good health.

The gene calls are TRBV7-6 and TRBJ2-3; TRBD2 matches 7 bases. The germline V gene has CDR1 SGHVS and CDR2 FNYEAQ. The V segment lost 5 bases and the J segment 0 bases; nucleotides outside the gene matches: 14. This CDR3 region has 18 residues. The CDR3 coding sequence is TGTGCCAGCAGCCTAATCGTTGGCAGCGGGACTAGCACAGATACGCAGTATTTT. Translated: CASSLIVGSGTSTDTQYF.

This clone was detected a few times. The J gene is TRBJ2-5, the V gene TRBV6-1; D may be TRBD1 (7 bases). The CDR3 length is 14 residues. Germline V lookup: CDR1 MNHNS, CDR2 SASEGT. Deletions cut 8 bases from V and 5 bases from J, with 18 bases between. CDR3 bases: TGTGCCAGCCGTCGGAGGCGGGACAGTGAGACCCAGTACTTC. Residues: CASRRRRDSETQYF.

This clone appeared a few times. The V and J genes are TRBV7-2 and TRBJ2-3; D not resolved. The germline gives CDR1 SGHTA, CDR2 FQGNSA. The V end lost 1 base, the J end lost 0 bases, and 8 bases lay between the germline ends. This CDR3 comprises 15 residues. CDR3 in amino acids: CASSLGHPSTDTQYF. CDR3 DNA: TGTGCCAGCAGCTTAGGACATCCGAGCACAGATACGCAGTATTTT.

This clone has a handful of counts. V is TRBV7-2 and J is TRBJ2-2; weak D call: TRBD1 (5 bases). Germline assignment: CDR1 SGHTA and CDR2 FQGNSA. This CDR3 region has 16 residues. V lost 4 bases and J 2 bases, leaving 14 bases between the germline ends. CDR3 DNA sequence: TGTGCCAGCAGCTCCTCGGTCTGGACAAACACCGGGGAGCTGTTTTTT. It codes for CASSSSVWTNTGELFF.

The J gene is TRBJ2-1, the V gene TRBV15, with 9 bases identical to TRBD2. Germline values: CDR1 LNHNV, CDR2 YYDKDF (reference sequence). CDR3 length: 13 amino acids. Trimming took 4 bases from V and 8 from J; bases not matched to a gene: 3. The CDR3 region is CATSTRLADEQFF. Written as DNA, the CDR3 is TGTGCCACCAGCACCAGACTAGCGGATGAGCAGTTCTTC.

The V call is TRBV25-1, the J call TRBJ2-3; 7 positions agree with TRBD1. Losses at the gene ends were 1 base for V and 1 base for J; bases not matched to a gene: 11. The CDR3 is made up of 18 amino acids. Germline V gene lookup returns CDR1 MGHDK and CDR2 SYGVNS. CDR3 DNA: TGTGCCAGCAGTGAATCAGGGGGAAGGTTGCTGGGCACAGATACGCAGTATTTT. It specifies CASSESGGRLLGTDTQYF. Based on the CDR3 plus reference TRBV25-1 and TRBJ2-3, the full variable domain is EADIYQTPRYLVIGTGKKITLECSQTMGHDKMYWYQQDPGMELHLIHYSYGVNSTEKGDLSSESTVSRIRTEHFPLTLESARPSHTSQYLCASSESGGRLLGTDTQYFGPGTRLTVL.

The genes are TRBV7-9 and TRBJ1-2, with no clear D. The CDR3 runs 12 residues. Germline V gene lookup returns CDR1 SEHNR and CDR2 FQNEAQ (reference sequence). V lost 5 bases and J 1 base, leaving 5 bases between the germline ends. The CDR3 coding sequence is TGTGCCAGCAGCGGACTTAACTATGGCTACACCTTC. Translating gives CASSGLNYGYTF.

This clone came up a few times. This chain uses TRBV28 with TRBJ2-1; TRBD2 matches 7 bases. The CDR3 has 12 residues. In germline, CDR1 is MDHEN, CDR2 SYDVKM. Trimming at V came to 11 bases and at J to 4 bases, leaving 5 bases not matched to a gene. The CDR3 loop reads CAAAGLYNEQFF. CDR3 sequence (DNA): TGTGCCGCAGCGGGGCTTTACAATGAGCAGTTCTTC. Looking up the rest from reference TRBV28 and TRBJ2-1 gives the full variable domain: DVKVTQSSRYLVKRTGEKVFLECVQDMDHENMFWYRQDPGLGLRLIYFSYDVKMKEKGDIPEGYSVSREKKERFSLILESASTNQTSMYLCAAAGLYNEQFFGPGTRLTVL.

This clone has a handful of counts. The V call is TRBV7-2, the J call TRBJ2-5; a weak D match, TRBD1 (5 bases). Trimming took 2 bases from V and 5 from J, leaving 6 bases between them. The CDR3 runs to 12 residues. Looked up from germline, CDR1 is SGHTA and CDR2 is FQGNSA. The CDR3 here is CASSLKGETQYF. The DNA of the CDR3 is TGTGCCAGCAGCTTAAAGGGGGAGACCCAGTACTTC.

The rearrangement joins TRBV14 to TRBJ2-2; D is perhaps TRBD1 (5 bases). Trimming pared 1 base from V and 3 bases from J, leaving 6 bases between. Germline lookup yields CDR1 SGHDN and CDR2 FVKESK. The CDR3 consists of 14 residues. DNA for the CDR3: TGTGCCAGCAGCCAAGGACAGTACACCGGGGAGCTGTTTTTT. Protein sequence: CASSQGQYTGELFF.

This sequence joins TRBV2 and TRBJ1-5, with 9 bases lining up with TRBD1. With V trimmed by 6 bases and J by 5 bases, 11 bases remained unmatched. The CDR3 totals 16 residues. Germline V lookup: CDR1 SNHLY, CDR2 FYNNEI. This CDR3 is CASRPGGQGQHQPQHF. For the CDR3, the DNA is TGTGCCAGCAGGCCGGGGGGACAGGGACAGCATCAGCCCCAGCATTTT.

This chain links TRBV7-2 with TRBJ2-3, with D possibly being TRBD2 (6 bases). Trimming removed 8 bases at V and 2 bases at J, with 11 bases between. Germline CDR1 is SGHTA and CDR2 is FQGNSA. CDR3 length: 13 residues. CDR3 amino acids: CASRQRVTDTQYF. The CDR3 nucleotides read TGTGCCAGCCGCCAGCGGGTCACAGATACGCAGTATTTT.

The chain recombines TRBV7-9 with TRBJ1-6; D is possibly TRBD1 (6 bases). Germline CDR1 is SEHNR and CDR2 is FQNEAQ (reference sequence). Trimming took 4 bases from V and 9 from J, leaving 10 bases between them. This CDR3 is built from 13 residues. The CDR3 DNA reads as TGTGCCAGCAGCTACGGGGGCGTTTCACCCCTCCACTTT. It encodes CASSYGGVSPLHF.

This clone was counted many times. V and J are TRBV29-1 and TRBJ1-1; the D is unclear. Deletions cut 4 bases from V and 3 bases from J, with 12 bases between. Germline V gene data show CDR1 as SQVTM and CDR2 as ANQGSEA. This CDR3 is 13 amino acids long. CDR3 in DNA: TGCAGCGTTGCCCCTCAGTCGGACACTGAAGCTTTCTTT. Residues: CSVAPQSDTEAFF.

The rearrangement links TRBV5-4 to TRBJ1-1; D not resolved. The germline V and J ends were trimmed by 2 bases and 1 base, with 9 bases remaining between them. The CDR3 totals 14 residues. The germline V gene encodes CDR1 SGHNT and CDR2 YYREEE (reference sequence). CDR3 in DNA: TGTGCCAGCAGCTTAGTGACCTCGAACACTGAAGCTTTCTTT. As protein: CASSLVTSNTEAFF.

This chain uses TRBV6-1 with TRBJ2-3, with 14 bases aligning to TRBD2. Germline V CDR1 and CDR2: MNHNS, SASEGT. V lost 6 bases, J lost 6 bases, and 5 bases stayed unmatched. This CDR3 comprises 15 residues. In DNA form, the CDR3 reads TGTGCCAGCAGACCGGGACTAGCGGGGGCGGATACGCAGTATTTT. It codes for CASRPGLAGADTQYF.

V gene TRBV19 combines with J gene TRBJ2-1; 11 bases are shared with TRBD1. The V gene's germline CDR1 is LNHDA and CDR2 SQIVND (reference sequence). The V segment lost 5 bases and the J segment 5 bases; nucleotides outside the gene matches: 5. This CDR3 contains 15 residues. CDR3 sequence: CASSLDRGRDNEQFF. CDR3 in DNA: TGTGCCAGTAGTCTGGACAGGGGGCGAGACAATGAGCAGTTCTTC.

This clone has at least ten counts. V and J are TRBV29-1 and TRBJ1-1, with TRBD1 as a possible D gene (5 bases). CDR3 length: 11 amino acids. The V gene's germline CDR1 is SQVTM and CDR2 ANQGSEA. V was cut by 2 bases and J by 11 bases, with 12 bases left in between. DNA for the CDR3: TGCAGCGTTGAACTTCAGGGTCAGGCTTTCTTT. Protein product: CSVELQGQAFF.

This clone was detected a few times. The J gene is TRBJ2-7, the V gene TRBV28, with D possibly being TRBD1 (6 bases). With 2 bases removed from V and 5 bases from J, the gap between germline ends came to 13 bases. Germline CDR1 MDHEN, CDR2 SYDVKM. CDR3 size: 14 residues. CDR3 DNA sequence: TGTGCCAGCAGTTTAGGGGGCAGGGTAGACGAGCAGTACGTC. This translates into CASSLGGRVDEQYV.

The chain is built from TRBV7-8 and TRBJ2-3; possibly TRBD1 for D (6 bases). CDR1 and CDR2 (germline): SGHVS, FQNEAQ. The CDR3 sequence is 13 residues long. The V gene lost 1 base and the J gene lost 7 bases, with 9 bases spanning the gap. CDR3 bases: TGTGCCAGCAGCTTAGGACAGGCTAATACGCAGTATTTT. Translated, it gives CASSLGQANTQYF.